Following are 20 T cell receptor beta chains from one sample sequenced in a study of identical twins. TCRdb reanalysed the 5' RACE reads using MiXCR and keeps one entry per CDR3 protein. This sample has hundreds of thousands of distinct CDR3 sequences, with 20% to 30% found just once. The same specimen was also included in a second study, on T cells expressing NK-cell markers.

Sequenced sample: CD4+ T cells sorted from blood. These receptors all stem from a woman aged 18-29 years in good health.

This clonotype was seen a few times. V and J are TRBV30 and TRBJ1-1; 8 bases align to TRBD1. The germline gives CDR1 GTSNPN, CDR2 SVGIG (reference sequence). The length of the CDR3 is 12 residues. V was pared by 2 bases and J by 7 bases, with 3 bases of the junction left unmatched. In DNA, the CDR3 is TGTGCCTGGAGTTCGACAGGGGTTGAAGCTTTCTTT. It yields the protein CAWSSTGVEAFF. Filled out from reference TRBV30 and TRBJ1-1, the complete variable domain reads SQTIHQWPATLVQPVGSPLSLECTVEGTSNPNLYWYRQAAGRGLQLLFYSVGIGQISSEVPQNLSASRPQDRQFILSSKKLLLSDSGFYLCAWSSTGVEAFFGQGTRLTVV.

The V call is TRBV20-1, the J call TRBJ2-7; weak D call: TRBD2 (6 bases). V dropped 5 bases and J dropped 3 bases, with 14 bases sitting between them. CDR3 length: 13 amino acids. Germline V gene lookup returns CDR1 DFQATT and CDR2 SNEGSKA (reference sequence). This CDR3 reads CSAQTRPGYEQYF. For the CDR3, the DNA is TGCAGTGCTCAGACTAGGCCCGGCTACGAGCAGTACTTC.

The chain uses TRBV6-1 and TRBJ2-5, with D perhaps TRBD1 (6 bases). Germline-derived CDR1 and CDR2 are MNHNS and SASEGT. Trimming took 6 bases from V and 2 from J, leaving 13 bases between them. The length of the CDR3 is 14 residues. CDR3 sequence reads: CASRFDGQQETQYF. For the CDR3, the DNA is TGTGCCAGCAGATTCGATGGACAGCAAGAGACCCAGTACTTC.

The V call is TRBV5-5, the J call TRBJ2-1, with 7 bases matching TRBD1. The CDR3 spans 15 residues. The germline gives CDR1 SGHKS, CDR2 YYEKEE (reference sequence). The junction had 8 bases not matched to a gene; V was cut back by 4 bases and J by 4 bases. CDR3 amino acids: CASSVAGTVYNEQFF. CDR3 nucleotides: TGTGCCAGCAGCGTCGCCGGGACAGTGTACAATGAGCAGTTCTTC.

V is TRBV5-1 and J is TRBJ2-5; D may be TRBD1 (6 bases). Germline V CDR1 and CDR2: SGHRS, YFSETQ. Trimming took 3 bases from V and 1 from J, leaving 13 bases between them. This CDR3 spans 15 amino acids. The DNA of the CDR3 is TGCGCCAGCAGCTGGGGAACAGGGACCCAAGAGACCCAGTACTTC. It yields the protein CASSWGTGTQETQYF.

The gene calls are TRBV7-8 and TRBJ1-5; D remains unclear. Between the trimmed V and J ends, which lost 5 bases and 0 bases, there was a span of 14 bases. The CDR3 runs to 16 residues. Germline V gene data show CDR1 as SGHVS and CDR2 as FQNEAQ. CDR3 bases: TGTGCCAGCAGCGCCCTGGAAGGATATAGCAATCAGCCCCAGCATTTT. Protein sequence: CASSALEGYSNQPQHF.

This clonotype was detected a few times. The chain recombines TRBV7-9 with TRBJ1-5; TRBD1 is a possible D gene (6 bases). CDR1 and CDR2 (germline): SEHNR, FQNEAQ (reference sequence). The CDR3 sequence is 14 residues long. V gave up 5 bases and J gave up 2 bases, with 10 bases separating them. The CDR3, as DNA: TGTGCCAGCAGCGCACAGGGTGGCAATCAGCCCCAGCATTTT. Protein: CASSAQGGNQPQHF.

This chain connects TRBV5-6 to TRBJ2-7, with TRBD1 matching 7 bases. Germline-derived CDR1 and CDR2 are SGHDT and YYEEEE. The CDR3 covers 12 residues. With 4 bases clipped from V and 6 bases from J, the junction kept 4 bases outside the gene matches. The CDR3 reads CASSVTGVEQYF. The DNA of the CDR3 is TGTGCCAGCAGCGTTACAGGGGTCGAGCAGTACTTC.

This clonotype was picked up a small number of times. The rearrangement joins TRBV12-3 or TRBV12-4 to TRBJ2-7; the match to TRBD1 covers 12 bases. The trim removed 3 bases at V and 1 base at J, leaving 4 bases unmatched. The CDR3 runs to 16 residues. In DNA form, the CDR3 reads TGTGCCAGCAGTTTCGGGGACAGGGGGCTTTCCTACGAGCAGTACTTC. This sequence encodes CASSFGDRGLSYEQYF.

This clonotype has just a few counts. This rearrangement joins TRBV3-1 to TRBJ2-3; D is tentatively TRBD1 or TRBD2 (5 bases each). Germline V lookup: CDR1 LGHDT, CDR2 YNNKEL (reference sequence). CDR3 length equals 15 residues. The V end was cut by 4 bases, the J end by 6 bases, with 17 bases between. The CDR3 DNA follows: TGTGCCAGCAGCCCCCTTGGGGGTGCTTCTGATACGCAGTATTTT. This gives the protein CASSPLGGASDTQYF.

V is TRBV11-2 and J is TRBJ2-4; D unresolved. Trimming took 1 base from V and 7 from J, leaving 11 bases between them. Germline loops: CDR1 SGHAT, CDR2 FQNNGV. The CDR3 runs to 14 residues. Written as DNA, the CDR3 is TGTGCCAGCAGCTTAGGGCGGTTAAAGAACATTCAGTACTTC. Amino acid sequence: CASSLGRLKNIQYF.

J is TRBJ2-2 and V is TRBV7-9; weak D call: TRBD2 (5 bases). The CDR3 spans 14 residues. CDR1 and CDR2 (germline): SEHNR, FQNEAQ (reference sequence). Between the trimmed V and J ends, which lost 4 bases and 6 bases, there was a span of 12 bases. Here the CDR3 reads CASSYLRESGELFF. CDR3 coding DNA: TGTGCCAGCAGCTACCTCCGGGAATCCGGGGAGCTGTTTTTT.

The table lists this clonotype with a few counts. The V and J genes are TRBV10-3 and TRBJ2-7, with unresolved D. V was shortened by 0 bases and J by 0 bases, with 9 bases between the two germline ends. Germline CDR1 and CDR2: ENHRY and SYGVKD. This CDR3 has 15 residues. CDR3 coding DNA: TGTGCCATCAGTGAGTCGGTACTAACCTCCTACGAGCAGTACTTC. Amino acids: CAISESVLTSYEQYF.

The chain carries TRBV20-1 and TRBJ2-7; a possible D gene is TRBD2 (6 bases). Germline CDR1 DFQATT, CDR2 SNEGSKA (reference sequence). CDR3 length: 14 residues. V was trimmed by 5 bases and J by 3 bases, leaving 17 bases between them. The CDR3 spells CSAVGGLTNYEQYF. In DNA form, the CDR3 reads TGCAGTGCTGTGGGGGGATTGACCAACTACGAGCAGTACTTC.

The chain is built from TRBV7-8 and TRBJ1-1, with D maybe TRBD1 (6 bases). Looked up from germline, CDR1 is SGHVS and CDR2 is FQNEAQ. This CDR3 region has 16 residues. With 7 bases removed from V and 0 bases from J, the gap between germline ends came to 18 bases. The CDR3 bases are TGTGCCAGCACCACCCGCGGGGGCAACTTGAACACTGAAGCTTTCTTT. This translates into CASTTRGGNLNTEAFF.

The rearrangement joins TRBV20-1 to TRBJ2-1, with a tentative D call TRBD2 (6 bases). The CDR3 is 13 amino acids. V gave up 3 bases and J gave up 9 bases, with 15 bases separating them. The germline CDR1 and CDR2 sequences are DFQATT and SNEGSKA (reference sequence). The CDR3 spells CSARLPGVGEQFF. CDR3 DNA: TGCAGTGCTAGGCTACCGGGAGTCGGTGAGCAGTTCTTC.

CDR3 sequence (DNA): TGTGCCAGCAGCTTAACAGCGGGTCTAAAAGAGACCCAGTACTTC. Residues: CASSLTAGLKETQYF. V gene TRBV7-7 combines with J gene TRBJ2-5, with a weak D call TRBD2 (6 bases). The V end was cut by 2 bases, the J end by 3 bases, with 13 bases between. Germline-derived CDR1 and CDR2 are SSHAT and FNYEAQ (reference sequence). The CDR3 runs 15 residues.

CDR3 sequence (DNA): TGCGCCAGCAGCACAGCCGGATCCTCTGGGGCCAACGTCCTGACTTTC. It is translated as CASSTAGSSGANVLTF. The chain is built from TRBV5-1 and TRBJ2-6; D gene unclear. CDR3 size: 16 residues. V lost 4 bases, J lost 0 bases, and 11 bases lay in between. Germline loops: CDR1 SGHRS, CDR2 YFSETQ. Combining the CDR3 with reference TRBV5-1 and TRBJ2-6 gives the whole variable domain KAGVTQTPRYLIKTRGQQVTLSCSPISGHRSVSWYQQTPGQGLQFLFEYFSETQRNKGNFPGRFSGRQFSNSRSEMNVSTLELGDSALYLCASSTAGSSGANVLTFGAGSRLTVL.

This chain links TRBV3-1 with TRBJ2-1, with D perhaps TRBD2 (6 bases). Germline V gene sequence: CDR1 LGHDT, CDR2 YNNKEL (reference sequence). This CDR3 comprises 16 residues. The V and J ends lost 3 bases and 4 bases respectively, with 16 bases between them. In nucleotides, the CDR3 is TGTGCCAGCAGCCATGGCGGGGAGAGACCGTACAATGAGCAGTTCTTC. It translates to CASSHGGERPYNEQFF.

This chain connects TRBV3-1 to TRBJ2-3; D not resolved. CDR3 length equals 14 residues. V was shortened by 1 base and J by 3 bases, with 8 bases between the two germline ends. In germline, CDR1 is LGHDT, CDR2 YNNKEL (reference sequence). The CDR3 DNA is TGTGCCAGCAGCCAAGTGTTCCCGACAGATACGCAGTATTTT. Translated, it gives CASSQVFPTDTQYF.